This T cell receptor (beta chain) was captured in a study of graft-versus-host responses after intestinal transplantation. Study context: Recipients across the board were started on anti-thymocyte globulin induction, then kept on tacrolimus and steroids for approximately three years.

Study-wide results and caveats: The recipient marrow held GvH clones, and some of them showed up first in ileum or blood. Graft-donor T cell macrochimerism coincided with high graft-versus-host to host-versus-graft clonal ratios in allografts.

About this clone itself: The antigen is not known. The junction differs from germline at one of its ends, possibly a read error.

Assay: immunoSEQ multiplex PCR; the TCRdb copy retains only in-frame clones and omits some. The table records over 70,000 clones, 85% to 95% of them present only once. This TCR was sampled from a human donor who received an intestinal transplant. Sequenced here: unstimulated CD8+ T cells sorted from spleen or lymph node cells, sampled before intestinal transplant.

The CDR3 region is CTSSILAGVDYEQFF. In DNA, the CDR3 is TGTACCAGTAGTATACTAGCGGGAGTGGATTATGAGCAGTTCTTC. The rearrangement links TRBV19 to TRBJ2-1; 11 bases line up with TRBD2. Germline V gives CDR1 LNHDA, CDR2 SQIVND (reference sequence). The CDR3 has 15 amino acids.